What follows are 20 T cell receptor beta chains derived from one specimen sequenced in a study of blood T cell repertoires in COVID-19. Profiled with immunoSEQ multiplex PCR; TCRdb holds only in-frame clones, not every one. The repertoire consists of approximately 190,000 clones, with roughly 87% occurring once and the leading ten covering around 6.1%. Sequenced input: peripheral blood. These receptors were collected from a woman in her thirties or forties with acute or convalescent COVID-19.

CDR3: CASSYLNRDRGVPLHF. Written as DNA, the CDR3 is TGTGCCAGCAGTTACCTAAACCGGGACAGGGGGGTACCCCTCCACTTT. The gene calls are TRBV6-5 and TRBJ1-6; TRBD1 matches at 11 bases. The junction had 9 bases not matched to a gene; V was cut back by 2 bases and J by 12 bases. This CDR3 contains 16 residues. The germline gives CDR1 MNHEY, CDR2 SVGAGI.

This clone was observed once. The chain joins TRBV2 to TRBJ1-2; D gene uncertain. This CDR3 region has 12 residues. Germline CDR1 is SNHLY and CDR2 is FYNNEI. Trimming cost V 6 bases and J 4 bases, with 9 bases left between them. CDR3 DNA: TGTGCCAGCAGGGGGAGCGGCTATGGCTACACCTTC. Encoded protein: CASRGSGYGYTF.

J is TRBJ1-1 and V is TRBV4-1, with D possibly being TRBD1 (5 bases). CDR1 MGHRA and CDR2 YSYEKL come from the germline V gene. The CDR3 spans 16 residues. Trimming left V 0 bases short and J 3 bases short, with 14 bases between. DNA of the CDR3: TGCGCCAGCAGCCAAGATCGGCAGGGAATCTACACTGAAGCTTTCTTT. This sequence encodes CASSQDRQGIYTEAFF.

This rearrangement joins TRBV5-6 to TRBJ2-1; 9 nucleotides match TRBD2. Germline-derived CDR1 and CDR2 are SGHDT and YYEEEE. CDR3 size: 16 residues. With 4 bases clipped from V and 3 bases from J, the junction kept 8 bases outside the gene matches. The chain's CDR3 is CASSINSGGFYNEQFF. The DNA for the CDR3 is TGTGCCAGCAGCATAAATAGCGGGGGTTTCTACAATGAGCAGTTCTTC.

CDR3 nucleotides: TGTGCCAGCAGCTTCGGAGCCAGGGGCTCCTACGAGCAGTACTTC. Its translation is CASSFGARGSYEQYF. V usage is TRBV5-6 and J usage is TRBJ2-7; possible D gene TRBD1, 6 bases. The ends were cut back, 2 bases at V and 0 bases at J, with 12 bases in the middle. The CDR3 runs 15 residues. Germline assignment: CDR1 SGHDT and CDR2 YYEEEE.

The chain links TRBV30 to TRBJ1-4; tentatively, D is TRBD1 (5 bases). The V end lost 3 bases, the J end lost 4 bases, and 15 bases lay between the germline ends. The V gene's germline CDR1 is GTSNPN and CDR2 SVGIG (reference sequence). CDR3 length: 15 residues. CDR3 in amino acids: CAWSAFPRDNEKLFF. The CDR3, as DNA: TGTGCCTGGAGCGCCTTCCCCAGGGATAATGAAAAACTGTTTTTT.

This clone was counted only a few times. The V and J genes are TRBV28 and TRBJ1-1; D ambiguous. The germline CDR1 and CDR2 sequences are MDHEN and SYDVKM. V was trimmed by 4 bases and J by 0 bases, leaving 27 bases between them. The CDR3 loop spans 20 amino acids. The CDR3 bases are TGTGCCAGCAGTTCTACAGTACCCACCACGTTCGATTGGATGAACACTGAAGCTTTCTTT. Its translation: CASSSTVPTTFDWMNTEAFF. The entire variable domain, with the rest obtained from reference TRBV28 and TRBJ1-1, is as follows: DVKVTQSSRYLVKRTGEKVFLECVQDMDHENMFWYRQDPGLGLRLIYFSYDVKMKEKGDIPEGYSVSREKKERFSLILESASTNQTSMYLCASSSTVPTTFDWMNTEAFFGQGTRLTVV.

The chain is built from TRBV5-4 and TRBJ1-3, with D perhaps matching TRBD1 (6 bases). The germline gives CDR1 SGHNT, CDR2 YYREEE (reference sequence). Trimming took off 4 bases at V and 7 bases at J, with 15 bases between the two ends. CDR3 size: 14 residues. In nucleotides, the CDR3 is TGTGCCAGCAGCCACTACACAGGGAAGAACACCATATATTTT. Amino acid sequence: CASSHYTGKNTIYF.

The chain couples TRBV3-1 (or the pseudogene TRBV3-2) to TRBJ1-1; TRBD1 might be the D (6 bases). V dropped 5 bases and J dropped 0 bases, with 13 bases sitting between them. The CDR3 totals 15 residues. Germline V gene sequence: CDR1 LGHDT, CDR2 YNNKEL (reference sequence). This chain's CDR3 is CASSKSQGMNTEAFF. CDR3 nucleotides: TGTGCCAGCAGCAAATCCCAGGGGATGAACACTGAAGCTTTCTTT.

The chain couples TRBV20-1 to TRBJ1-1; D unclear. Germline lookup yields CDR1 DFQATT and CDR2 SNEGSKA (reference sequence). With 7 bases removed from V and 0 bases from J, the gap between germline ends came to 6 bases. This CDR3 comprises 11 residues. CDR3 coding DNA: TGCAGTGGCGGAATGAACACTGAAGCTTTCTTT. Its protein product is CSGGMNTEAFF.

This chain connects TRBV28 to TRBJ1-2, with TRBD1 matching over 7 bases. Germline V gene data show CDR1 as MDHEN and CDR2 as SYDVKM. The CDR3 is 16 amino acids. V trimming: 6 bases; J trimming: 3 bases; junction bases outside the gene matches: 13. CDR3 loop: CASRRQGDPTDYGYTF. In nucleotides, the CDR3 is TGTGCCAGCAGGCGACAGGGCGATCCGACGGACTATGGCTACACCTTC.

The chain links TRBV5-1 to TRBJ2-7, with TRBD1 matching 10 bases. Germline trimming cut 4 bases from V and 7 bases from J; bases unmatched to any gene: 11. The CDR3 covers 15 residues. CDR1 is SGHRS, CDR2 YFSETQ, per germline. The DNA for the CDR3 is TGCGCCAGCAGCCCCGACAGGGGGCGAAGTGGAGAGCAGTACTTC. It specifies CASSPDRGRSGEQYF.

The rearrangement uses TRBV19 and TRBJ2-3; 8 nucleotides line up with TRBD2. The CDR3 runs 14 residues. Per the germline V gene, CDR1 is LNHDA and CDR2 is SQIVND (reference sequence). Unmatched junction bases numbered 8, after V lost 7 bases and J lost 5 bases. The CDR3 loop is CASKWGLEGDTQYF. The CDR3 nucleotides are TGTGCCAGTAAGTGGGGACTAGAAGGAGATACGCAGTATTTT.

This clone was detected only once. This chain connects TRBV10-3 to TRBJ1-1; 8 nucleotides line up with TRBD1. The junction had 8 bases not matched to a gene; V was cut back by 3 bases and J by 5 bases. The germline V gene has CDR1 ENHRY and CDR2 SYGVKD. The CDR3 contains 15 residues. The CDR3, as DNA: TGTGCCATCAGTGAATCAGGGGGCGCGGGGACTGAAGCTTTCTTT. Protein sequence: CAISESGGAGTEAFF.

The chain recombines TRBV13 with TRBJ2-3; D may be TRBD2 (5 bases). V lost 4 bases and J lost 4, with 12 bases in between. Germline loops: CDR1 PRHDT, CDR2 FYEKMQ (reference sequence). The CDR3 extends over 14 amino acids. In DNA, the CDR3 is TGTGCCAGCAGCTCGGACTGGAGCGCAGATACGCAGTATTTT. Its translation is CASSSDWSADTQYF.

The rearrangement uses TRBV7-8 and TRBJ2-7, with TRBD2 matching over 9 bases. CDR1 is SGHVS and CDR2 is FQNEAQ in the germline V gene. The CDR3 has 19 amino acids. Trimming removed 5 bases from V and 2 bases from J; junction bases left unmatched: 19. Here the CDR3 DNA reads TGTGCCAGCAGCGCCCGAAGGTCGGCGGGAGGGCCACTTCCCTACGAGCAGTACTTC. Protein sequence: CASSARRSAGGPLPYEQYF.

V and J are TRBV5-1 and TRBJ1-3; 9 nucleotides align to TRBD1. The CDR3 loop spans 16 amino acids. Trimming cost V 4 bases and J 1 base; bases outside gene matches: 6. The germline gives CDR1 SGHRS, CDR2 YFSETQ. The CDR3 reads CASSRGQGLSGNTIYF. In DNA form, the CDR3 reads TGCGCCAGCAGCCGCGGACAGGGGTTATCTGGAAACACCATATATTTT.

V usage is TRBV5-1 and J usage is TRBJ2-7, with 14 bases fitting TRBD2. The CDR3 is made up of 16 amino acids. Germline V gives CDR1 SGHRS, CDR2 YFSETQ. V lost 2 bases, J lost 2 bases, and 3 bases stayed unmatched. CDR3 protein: CASSFGLAGGAYEQYF. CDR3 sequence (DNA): TGCGCCAGCAGCTTCGGACTAGCGGGAGGAGCCTACGAGCAGTACTTC.

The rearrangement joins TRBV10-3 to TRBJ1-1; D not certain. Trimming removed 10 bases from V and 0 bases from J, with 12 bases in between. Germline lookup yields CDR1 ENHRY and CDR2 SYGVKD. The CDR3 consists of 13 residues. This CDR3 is CASTTGVNTEAFF. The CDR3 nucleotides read TGTGCCAGCACCACCGGGGTGAACACTGAAGCTTTCTTT.

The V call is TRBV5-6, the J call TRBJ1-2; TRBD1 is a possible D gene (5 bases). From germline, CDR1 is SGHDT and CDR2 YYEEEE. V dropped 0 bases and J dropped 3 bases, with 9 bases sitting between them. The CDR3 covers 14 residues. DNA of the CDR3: TGTGCCAGCAGCTTGGCCGACAGTTACTATGGCTACACCTTC. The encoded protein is CASSLADSYYGYTF.